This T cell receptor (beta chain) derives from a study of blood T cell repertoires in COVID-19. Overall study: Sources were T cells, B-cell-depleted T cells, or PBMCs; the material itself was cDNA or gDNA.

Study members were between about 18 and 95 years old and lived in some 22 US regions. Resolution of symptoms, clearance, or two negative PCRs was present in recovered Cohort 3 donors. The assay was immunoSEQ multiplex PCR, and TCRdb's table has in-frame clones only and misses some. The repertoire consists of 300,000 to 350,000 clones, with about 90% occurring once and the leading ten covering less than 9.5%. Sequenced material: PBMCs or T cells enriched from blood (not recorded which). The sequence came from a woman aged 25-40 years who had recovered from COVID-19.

The CDR3: CASSQIFGVSSGNTIYF. The DNA for the CDR3 is TGTGCCAGCAGCCAGATTTTCGGGGTTAGCTCTGGAAACACCATATATTTT. The chain joins TRBV14 to TRBJ1-3; D not certain. CDR1 is SGHDN and CDR2 is FVKESK in the germline V gene. V lost 3 bases to trimming and J lost 0 bases, with 15 bases between them. The CDR3 covers 17 residues.